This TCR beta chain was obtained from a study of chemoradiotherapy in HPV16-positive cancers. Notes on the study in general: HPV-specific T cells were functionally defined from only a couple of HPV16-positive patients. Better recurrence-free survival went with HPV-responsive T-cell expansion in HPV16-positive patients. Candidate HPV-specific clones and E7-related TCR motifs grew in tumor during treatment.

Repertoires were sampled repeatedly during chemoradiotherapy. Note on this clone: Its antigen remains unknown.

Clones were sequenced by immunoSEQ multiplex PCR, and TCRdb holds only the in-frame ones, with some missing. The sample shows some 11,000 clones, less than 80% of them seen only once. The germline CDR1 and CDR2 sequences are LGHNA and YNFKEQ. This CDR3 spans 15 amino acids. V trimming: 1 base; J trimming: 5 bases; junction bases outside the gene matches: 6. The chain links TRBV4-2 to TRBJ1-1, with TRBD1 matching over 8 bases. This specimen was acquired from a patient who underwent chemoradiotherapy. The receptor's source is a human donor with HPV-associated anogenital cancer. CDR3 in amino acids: CASSQGTGWLTEAFF. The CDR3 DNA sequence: TGTGCCAGCAGCCAAGGGACAGGGTGGTTAACTGAAGCTTTCTTT.